The next 3 T cell receptor beta chains were all read from a single sample in a study of persistence of HIV-infected CD4 T cells. These receptors' antigens are unknown. The stimulus was an HIV-1 Gag 15-mer peptide pool, about 1.1 ug/peptide/mL. Sorted nonresponding memory CD4+ T cells were CD40L-negative, CD69-negative, CD45RO-high. The libraries were made with immunoSEQ version 4 in survey mode. Measured with immunoSEQ multiplex PCR; TCRdb has only the in-frame clones, and not every one. The sample consists of tens of thousands of clones, roughly 75% of them appearing once. The sequencing used CD4+ T cells sorted from PBMCs after roughly 18-hour stimulation, collected from a patient who received antiretroviral therapy. The source of these receptors is an adult man with HIV who was CMV-seropositive.

Here the CDR3 DNA reads TGTGCCAGTAGTATAGTCCAGGGGGCTAATTCACCCCTCCACTTT. Its translation is CASSIVQGANSPLHF. The gene calls are TRBV19 and TRBJ1-6; 8 bases align to TRBD1. The trim removed 1 base at V and 6 bases at J, leaving 2 bases unmatched. Per germline, CDR1 LNHDA and CDR2 SQIVND (reference sequence). The CDR3 length is 15 residues.

The rearrangement uses TRBV15 and TRBJ2-1; 7 bases line up with TRBD1. The junction had 1 base not matched to a gene; V was cut back by 1 base and J by 10 bases. From germline, CDR1 is LNHNV and CDR2 YYDKDF (reference sequence). The CDR3 is made up of 12 amino acids. The CDR3 reads CATSRGTGEQFF. CDR3 DNA: TGTGCCACCAGCAGAGGGACAGGAGAGCAGTTCTTC. Drawing the rest from reference TRBV15 and TRBJ2-1, the complete variable domain is DAMVIQNPRYQVTQFGKPVTLSCSQTLNHNVMYWYQQKSSQAPKLLFHYYDKDFNNEADTPDNFQSRRPNTSFCFLDIRSPGLGDTAMYLCATSRGTGEQFFGPGTRLTVL.

The chain is built from TRBV4-2 and TRBJ1-5; D remains ambiguous. V lost 0 bases and J lost 4, with 10 bases in between. This CDR3 comprises 15 residues. Germline V gives CDR1 LGHNA, CDR2 YNFKEQ. This chain's CDR3 is CASSQEGNINQPQHF. CDR3 sequence (DNA): TGTGCCAGCAGCCAAGAAGGTAACATTAATCAGCCCCAGCATTTT.